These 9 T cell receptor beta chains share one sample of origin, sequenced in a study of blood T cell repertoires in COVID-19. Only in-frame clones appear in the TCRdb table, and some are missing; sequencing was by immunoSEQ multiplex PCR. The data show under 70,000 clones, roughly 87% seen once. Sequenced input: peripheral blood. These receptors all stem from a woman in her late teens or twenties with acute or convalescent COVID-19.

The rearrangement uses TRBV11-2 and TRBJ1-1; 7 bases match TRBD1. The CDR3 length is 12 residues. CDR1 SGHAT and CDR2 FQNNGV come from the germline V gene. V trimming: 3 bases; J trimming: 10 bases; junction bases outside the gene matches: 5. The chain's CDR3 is CASSFTTGIAFF. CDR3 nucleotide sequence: TGTGCCAGCAGCTTTACGACAGGGATAGCTTTCTTT.

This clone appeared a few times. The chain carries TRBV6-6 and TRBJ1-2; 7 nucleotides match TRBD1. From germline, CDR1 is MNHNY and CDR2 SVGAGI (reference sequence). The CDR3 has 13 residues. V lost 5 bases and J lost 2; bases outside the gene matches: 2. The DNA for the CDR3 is TGTGCCAGCAGTCCGACAGGGAACTATGGCTACACCTTC. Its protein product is CASSPTGNYGYTF.

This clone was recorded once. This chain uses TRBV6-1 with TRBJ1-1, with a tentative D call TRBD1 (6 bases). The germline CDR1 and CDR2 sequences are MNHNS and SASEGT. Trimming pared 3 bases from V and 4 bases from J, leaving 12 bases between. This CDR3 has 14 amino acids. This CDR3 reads CASSDRGSGTEAFF. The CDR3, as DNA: TGTGCCAGCAGTGACAGGGGCTCTGGCACTGAAGCTTTCTTT.

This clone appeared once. CDR3 bases: TGCAGTGCTACAGGGGGCTATGGCTACACCTTC. Its protein is CSATGGYGYTF. The chain is built from TRBV20-1 and TRBJ1-2, with 7 bases aligning to TRBD1. The CDR3 runs 11 residues. Losses at the gene ends were 4 bases for V and 4 bases for J; bases not matched to a gene: 0. Per germline, CDR1 DFQATT and CDR2 SNEGSKA (reference sequence).

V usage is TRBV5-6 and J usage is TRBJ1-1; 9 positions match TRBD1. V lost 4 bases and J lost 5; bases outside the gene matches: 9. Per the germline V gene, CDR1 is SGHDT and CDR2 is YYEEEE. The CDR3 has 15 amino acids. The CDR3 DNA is TGTGCCAGCAGCCAGGACAGGGGCGTATGGACTGAAGCTTTCTTT. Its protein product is CASSQDRGVWTEAFF.

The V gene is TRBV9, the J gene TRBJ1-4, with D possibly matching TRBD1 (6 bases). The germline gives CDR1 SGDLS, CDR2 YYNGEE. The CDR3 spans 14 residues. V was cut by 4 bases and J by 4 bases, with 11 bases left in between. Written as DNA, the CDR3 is TGTGCCAGCAGCCCTCAGGGGAATAATGAAAAACTGTTTTTT. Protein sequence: CASSPQGNNEKLFF.

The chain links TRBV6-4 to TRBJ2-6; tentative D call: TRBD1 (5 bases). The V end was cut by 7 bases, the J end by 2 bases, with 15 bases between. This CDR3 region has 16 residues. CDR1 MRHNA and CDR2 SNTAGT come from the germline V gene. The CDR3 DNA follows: TGTGCCAGCACAAAAAATCCAGGGACTGGGGCCAACGTCCTGACTTTC. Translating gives CASTKNPGTGANVLTF.

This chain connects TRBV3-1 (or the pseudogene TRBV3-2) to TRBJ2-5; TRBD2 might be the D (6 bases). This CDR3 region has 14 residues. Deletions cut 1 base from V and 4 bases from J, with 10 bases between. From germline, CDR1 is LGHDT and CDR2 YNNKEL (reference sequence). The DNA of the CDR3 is TGTGCCAGCAGCCAAGGTGGGGGAGGAGAGACCCAGTACTTC. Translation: CASSQGGGGETQYF.

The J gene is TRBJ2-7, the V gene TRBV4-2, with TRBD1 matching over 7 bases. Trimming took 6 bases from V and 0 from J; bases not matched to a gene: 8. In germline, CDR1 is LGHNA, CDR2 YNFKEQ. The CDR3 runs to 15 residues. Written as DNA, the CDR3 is TGTGCCAGCAGTCCAACCAGGGGGAGCTCCTACGAGCAGTACTTC. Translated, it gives CASSPTRGSSYEQYF.